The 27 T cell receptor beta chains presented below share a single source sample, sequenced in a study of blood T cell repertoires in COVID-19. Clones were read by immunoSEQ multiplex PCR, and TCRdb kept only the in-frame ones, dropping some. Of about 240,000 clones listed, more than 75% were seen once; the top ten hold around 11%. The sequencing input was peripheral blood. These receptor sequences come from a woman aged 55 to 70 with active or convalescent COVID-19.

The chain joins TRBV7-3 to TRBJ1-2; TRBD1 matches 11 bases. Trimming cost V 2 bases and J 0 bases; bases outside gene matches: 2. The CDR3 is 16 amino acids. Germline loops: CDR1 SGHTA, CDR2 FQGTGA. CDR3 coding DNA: TGTGCCAGCAGCTTAGCGGACAGGGGGCCTAACTATGGCTACACCTTC. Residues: CASSLADRGPNYGYTF.

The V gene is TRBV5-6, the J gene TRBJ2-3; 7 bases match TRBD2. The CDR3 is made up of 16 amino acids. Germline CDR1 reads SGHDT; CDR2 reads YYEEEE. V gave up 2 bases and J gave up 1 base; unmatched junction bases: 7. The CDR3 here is CASSFQRGEGTDTQYF. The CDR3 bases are TGTGCCAGCAGCTTCCAGCGGGGTGAGGGCACAGATACGCAGTATTTT.

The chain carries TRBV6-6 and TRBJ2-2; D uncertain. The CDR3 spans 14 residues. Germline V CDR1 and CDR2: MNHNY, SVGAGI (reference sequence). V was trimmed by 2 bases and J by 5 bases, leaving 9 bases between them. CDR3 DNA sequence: TGTGCCAGCAGTTACCGCGAACAGACCGGGGAGCTGTTTTTT. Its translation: CASSYREQTGELFF.

CDR3 coding DNA: TGTGCCACCAGCAGAGATCCGTCTGGAAACACCATATATTTT. Amino acid sequence: CATSRDPSGNTIYF. This rearrangement joins TRBV15 to TRBJ1-3; D unclear. Trimming pared 0 bases from V and 1 base from J, leaving 4 bases between. Germline CDR1 LNHNV, CDR2 YYDKDF (reference sequence). The CDR3 loop spans 14 amino acids. The entire variable domain, with the rest obtained from reference TRBV15 and TRBJ1-3, is as follows: DAMVIQNPRYQVTQFGKPVTLSCSQTLNHNVMYWYQQKSSQAPKLLFHYYDKDFNNEADTPDNFQSRRPNTSFCFLDIRSPGLGDTAMYLCATSRDPSGNTIYFGEGSWLTVV.

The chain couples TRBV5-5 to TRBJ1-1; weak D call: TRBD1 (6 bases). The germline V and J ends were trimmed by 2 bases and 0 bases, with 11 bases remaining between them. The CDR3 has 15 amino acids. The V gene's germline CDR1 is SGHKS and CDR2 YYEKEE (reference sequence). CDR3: CASSFGTPMNTEAFF. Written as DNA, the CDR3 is TGTGCCAGCAGCTTCGGGACACCTATGAACACTGAAGCTTTCTTT.

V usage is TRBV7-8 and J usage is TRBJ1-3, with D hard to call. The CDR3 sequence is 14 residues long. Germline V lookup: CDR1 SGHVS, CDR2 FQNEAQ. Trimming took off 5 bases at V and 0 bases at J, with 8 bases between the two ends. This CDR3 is CASSPESSGNTIYF. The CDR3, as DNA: TGTGCCAGCAGCCCCGAGAGCTCTGGAAACACCATATATTTT.

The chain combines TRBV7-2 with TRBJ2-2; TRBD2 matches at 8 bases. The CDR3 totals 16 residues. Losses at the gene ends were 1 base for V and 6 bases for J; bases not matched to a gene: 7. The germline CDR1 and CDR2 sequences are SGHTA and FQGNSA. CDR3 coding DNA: TGTGCCAGCAGCTTAGTTGCGGGGGGCCGACCCGGGGAGCTGTTTTTT. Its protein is CASSLVAGGRPGELFF.

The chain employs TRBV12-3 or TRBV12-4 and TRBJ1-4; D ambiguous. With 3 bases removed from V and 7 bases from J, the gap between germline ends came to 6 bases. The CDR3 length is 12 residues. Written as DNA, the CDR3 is TGTGCCAGCAGTTTCGTCAGTGAAAAACTGTTTTTT. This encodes CASSFVSEKLFF.

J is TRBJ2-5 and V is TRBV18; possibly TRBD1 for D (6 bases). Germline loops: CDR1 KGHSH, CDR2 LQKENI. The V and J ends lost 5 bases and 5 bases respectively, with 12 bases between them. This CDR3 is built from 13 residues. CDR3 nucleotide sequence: TGTGCCAGCTCAGCAGGGGTCCGGGAGACCCAGTACTTC. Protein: CASSAGVRETQYF. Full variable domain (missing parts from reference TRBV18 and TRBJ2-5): NAGVMQNPRHLVRRRGQEARLRCSPMKGHSHVYWYRQLPEEGLKFMVYLQKENIIDESGMPKERFSAEFPKEGPSILRIQQVVRGDSAAYFCASSAGVRETQYFGPGTRLLVL.

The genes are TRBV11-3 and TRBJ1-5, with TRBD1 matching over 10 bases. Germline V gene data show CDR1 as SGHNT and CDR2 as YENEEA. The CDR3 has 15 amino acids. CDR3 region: CADRGSCRSNQPQHF. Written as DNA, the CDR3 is TGTGCGGACAGGGGGTCTTGTAGGAGCAATCAGCCCCAGCATTTT.

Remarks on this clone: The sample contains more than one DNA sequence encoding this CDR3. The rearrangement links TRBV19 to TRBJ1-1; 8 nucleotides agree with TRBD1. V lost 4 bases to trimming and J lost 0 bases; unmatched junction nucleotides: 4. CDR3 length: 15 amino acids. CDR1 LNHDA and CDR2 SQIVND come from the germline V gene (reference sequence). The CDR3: CASSTPGQVNTEAFF. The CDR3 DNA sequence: TGTGCCAGTAGTACTCCGGGACAGGTGAACACTGAAGCTTTCTTT.

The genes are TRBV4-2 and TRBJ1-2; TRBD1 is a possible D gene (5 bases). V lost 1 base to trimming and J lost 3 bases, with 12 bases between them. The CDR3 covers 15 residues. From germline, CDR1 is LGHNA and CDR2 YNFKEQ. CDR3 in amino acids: CASSQGLAGYYGYTF. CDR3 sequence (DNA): TGTGCCAGCAGCCAAGGCCTGGCAGGGTACTATGGCTACACCTTC.

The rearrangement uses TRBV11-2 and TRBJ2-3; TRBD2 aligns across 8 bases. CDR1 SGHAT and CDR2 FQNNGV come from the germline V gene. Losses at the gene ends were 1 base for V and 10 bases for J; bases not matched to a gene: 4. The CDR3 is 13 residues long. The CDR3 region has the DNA TGTGCCAGCAGCTTAGCCCGGGGGGGTCCGCAGTATTTT. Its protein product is CASSLARGGPQYF.

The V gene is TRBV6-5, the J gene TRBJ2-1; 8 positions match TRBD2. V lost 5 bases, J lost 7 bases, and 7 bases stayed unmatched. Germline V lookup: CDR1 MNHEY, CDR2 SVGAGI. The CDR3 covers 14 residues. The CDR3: CASSLAGPWNEQFF. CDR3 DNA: TGTGCCAGCAGTCTAGCGGGCCCTTGGAATGAGCAGTTCTTC.

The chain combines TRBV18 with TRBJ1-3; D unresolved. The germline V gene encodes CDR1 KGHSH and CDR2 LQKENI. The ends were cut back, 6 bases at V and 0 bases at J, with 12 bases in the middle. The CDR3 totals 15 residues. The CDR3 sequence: CASSPGPSSGNTIYF. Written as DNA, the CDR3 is TGTGCCAGCTCTCCGGGTCCGAGCTCTGGAAACACCATATATTTT.

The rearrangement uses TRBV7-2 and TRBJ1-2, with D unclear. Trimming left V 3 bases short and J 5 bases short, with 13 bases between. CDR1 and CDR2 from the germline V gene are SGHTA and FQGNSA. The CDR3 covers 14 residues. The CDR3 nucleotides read TGTGCCAGCAGCTTGGGAGGACGGGAATATGGCTACACCTTC. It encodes CASSLGGREYGYTF.

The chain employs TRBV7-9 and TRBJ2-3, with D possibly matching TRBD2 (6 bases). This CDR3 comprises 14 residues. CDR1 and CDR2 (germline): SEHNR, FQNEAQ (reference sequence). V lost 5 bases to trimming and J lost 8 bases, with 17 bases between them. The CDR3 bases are TGTGCCAGCAGCGATCGACTAGGGGAGGTTACGCAGTATTTT. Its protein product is CASSDRLGEVTQYF.

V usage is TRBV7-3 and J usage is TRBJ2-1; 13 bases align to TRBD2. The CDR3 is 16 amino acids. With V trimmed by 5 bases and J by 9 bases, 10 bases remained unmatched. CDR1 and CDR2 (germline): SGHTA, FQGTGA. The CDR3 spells CASSPAGTSGVREQFF. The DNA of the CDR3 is TGTGCCAGCAGCCCAGCCGGGACTAGCGGGGTTCGTGAGCAGTTCTTC.

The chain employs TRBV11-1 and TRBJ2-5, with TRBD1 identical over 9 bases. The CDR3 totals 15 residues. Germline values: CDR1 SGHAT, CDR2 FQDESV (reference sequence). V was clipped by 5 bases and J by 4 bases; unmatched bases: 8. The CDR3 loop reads CASSTHRGLRETQYF. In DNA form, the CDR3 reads TGTGCCAGCAGCACCCACAGGGGGCTCCGAGAGACCCAGTACTTC.

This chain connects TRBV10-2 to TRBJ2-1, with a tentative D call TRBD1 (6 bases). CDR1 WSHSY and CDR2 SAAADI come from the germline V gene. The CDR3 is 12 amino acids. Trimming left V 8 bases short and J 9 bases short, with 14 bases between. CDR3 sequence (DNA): TGCGCCAGCGGGGGCCAGGGCAGTGAGCAGTTCTTC. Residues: CASGGQGSEQFF.

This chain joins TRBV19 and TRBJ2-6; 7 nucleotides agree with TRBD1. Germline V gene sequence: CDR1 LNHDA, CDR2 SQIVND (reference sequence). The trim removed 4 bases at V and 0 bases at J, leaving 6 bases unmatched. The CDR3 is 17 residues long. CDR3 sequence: CASSSGRGYSGANVLTF. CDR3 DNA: TGTGCCAGTAGTAGCGGCAGGGGGTACTCTGGGGCCAACGTCCTGACTTTC.

CDR3 coding DNA: TGTGCCAGCCGGTTAAGGGGGGGACGCACAGATACGCAGTATTTT. It yields the protein CASRLRGGRTDTQYF. V usage is TRBV5-4 and J usage is TRBJ2-3; possibly TRBD2 for D (7 bases). V lost 7 bases, J lost 1 base, and 16 bases lay in between. This CDR3 region has 15 residues. The germline gives CDR1 SGHNT, CDR2 YYREEE (reference sequence). The whole variable domain, remainder taken from reference TRBV5-4 and TRBJ2-3, is ETGVTQSPTHLIKTRGQQVTLRCSSQSGHNTVSWYQQALGQGPQFIFQYYREEENGRGNFPPRFSGLQFPNYSSELNVNALELDDSALYLCASRLRGGRTDTQYFGPGTRLTVL.

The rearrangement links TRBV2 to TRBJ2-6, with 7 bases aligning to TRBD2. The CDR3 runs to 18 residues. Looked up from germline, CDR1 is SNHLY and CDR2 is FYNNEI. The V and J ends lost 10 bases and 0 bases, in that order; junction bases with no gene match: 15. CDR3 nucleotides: TGTGCCATCCTTCGCGGGGGTCCCTCGGTCTCTGGGGCCAACGTCCTGACTTTC. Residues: CAILRGGPSVSGANVLTF.

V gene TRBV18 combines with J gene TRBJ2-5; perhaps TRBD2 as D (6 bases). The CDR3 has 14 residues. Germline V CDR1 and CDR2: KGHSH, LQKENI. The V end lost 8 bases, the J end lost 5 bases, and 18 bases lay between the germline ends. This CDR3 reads CASAPGLPPETQYF. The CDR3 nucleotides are TGTGCCAGCGCCCCGGGACTGCCACCTGAGACCCAGTACTTC. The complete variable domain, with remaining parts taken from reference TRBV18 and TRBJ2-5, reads NAGVMQNPRHLVRRRGQEARLRCSPMKGHSHVYWYRQLPEEGLKFMVYLQKENIIDESGMPKERFSAEFPKEGPSILRIQQVVRGDSAAYFCASAPGLPPETQYFGPGTRLLVL.

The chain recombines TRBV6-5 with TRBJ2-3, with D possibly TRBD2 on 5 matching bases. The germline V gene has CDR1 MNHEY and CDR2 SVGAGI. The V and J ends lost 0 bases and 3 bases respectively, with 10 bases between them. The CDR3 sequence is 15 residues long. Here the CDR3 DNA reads TGTGCCAGCAGTTACTCGGGAGAGGGAACAGATACGCAGTATTTT. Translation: CASSYSGEGTDTQYF.

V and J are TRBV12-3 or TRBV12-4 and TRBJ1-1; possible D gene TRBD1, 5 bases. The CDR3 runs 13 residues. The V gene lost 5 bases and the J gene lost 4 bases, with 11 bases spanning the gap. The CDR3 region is CASSQDRITEAFF. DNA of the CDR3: TGTGCCAGCAGTCAAGACAGAATCACTGAAGCTTTCTTT.

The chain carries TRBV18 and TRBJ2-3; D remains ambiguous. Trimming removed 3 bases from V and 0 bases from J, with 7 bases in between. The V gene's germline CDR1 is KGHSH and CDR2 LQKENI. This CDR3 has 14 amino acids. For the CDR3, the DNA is TGTGCCAGCTCACCGGGCCGTAGCACAGATACGCAGTATTTT. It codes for CASSPGRSTDTQYF. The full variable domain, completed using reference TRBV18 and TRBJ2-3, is NAGVMQNPRHLVRRRGQEARLRCSPMKGHSHVYWYRQLPEEGLKFMVYLQKENIIDESGMPKERFSAEFPKEGPSILRIQQVVRGDSAAYFCASSPGRSTDTQYFGPGTRLTVL.